These 16 T cell receptor beta chains came from one sample sequenced in a study of cytomegalovirus exposure and HLA in healthy donors. 60 Vbeta and 13 Jbeta primers were used in PCR. Libraries were prepared by immunoSEQ multiplex PCR; TCRdb keeps only in-frame clonotypes and omits some of them. The top ten hold around 5% of the sample, which has some 250,000 clones, 82% seen once. The sample consisted of PBMCs. Receptors were obtained from a woman aged 35 to 49 in good health and CMV-seropositive.

This sequence joins TRBV2 and TRBJ2-1, with TRBD2 identical over 11 bases. The junction had 9 bases not matched to a gene; V was cut back by 5 bases and J by 9 bases. CDR3 size: 15 residues. Per germline, CDR1 SNHLY and CDR2 FYNNEI. In nucleotides, the CDR3 is TGTGCCAGCAGTCTTCGACTAGCGGGGACGGGTGAGCAGTTCTTC. It yields the protein CASSLRLAGTGEQFF.

The gene calls are TRBV5-6 and TRBJ1-5, with no clear D. The CDR3 extends over 16 amino acids. The germline gives CDR1 SGHDT, CDR2 YYEEEE. V gave up 4 bases and J gave up 1 base, with 15 bases separating them. The CDR3 DNA follows: TGTGCCAGCAGCAAGTTGTTGGGAGACAGCAATCAGCCCCAGCATTTT. Its translation: CASSKLLGDSNQPQHF.

The chain has TRBV21-1 and TRBJ1-5. TRBV21-1 is flagged as a pseudogene. The CDR3 is 14 residues long. CDR3 sequence (DNA): TGTGCCAGCAGTTGTGTACTGGTGGGGGGGCCCCAGCATTTT. It specifies CASSCVLVGGPQHF.

The V gene is TRBV7-2, the J gene TRBJ1-1; 7 positions agree with TRBD1. Germline CDR1 SGHTA, CDR2 FQGNSA. V lost 4 bases and J lost 1; bases outside the gene matches: 9. This CDR3 spans 16 amino acids. CDR3 sequence reads: CASSSSGGASNTEAFF. Here the CDR3 DNA reads TGTGCCAGCAGCTCATCAGGGGGTGCCTCGAACACTGAAGCTTTCTTT.

The V call is TRBV5-4, the J call TRBJ2-5; 7 bases fit TRBD2. This CDR3 has 13 residues. Germline assignment: CDR1 SGHNT and CDR2 YYREEE (reference sequence). The V segment lost 2 bases and the J segment 4 bases; nucleotides outside the gene matches: 2. The CDR3 loop reads CASSFGTTETQYF. In nucleotides, the CDR3 is TGTGCCAGCAGCTTTGGGACTACAGAGACCCAGTACTTC. The full variable domain, rest sourced from reference TRBV5-4 and TRBJ2-5, is ETGVTQSPTHLIKTRGQQVTLRCSSQSGHNTVSWYQQALGQGPQFIFQYYREEENGRGNFPPRFSGLQFPNYSSELNVNALELDDSALYLCASSFGTTETQYFGPGTRLLVL.

This clone was detected only a few times. The V and J genes are TRBV29-1 and TRBJ2-3, with D maybe TRBD1 (6 bases). The CDR3 consists of 14 residues. Deletions cut 5 bases from V and 0 bases from J, with 12 bases between. The germline CDR1 and CDR2 sequences are SQVTM and ANQGSEA. CDR3 sequence: CSVIGTSSTDTQYF. The CDR3 DNA sequence: TGCAGCGTTATTGGGACAAGTAGCACAGATACGCAGTATTTT.

The gene calls are TRBV5-5 and TRBJ2-7, with 7 bases matching TRBD1. The CDR3 is 14 amino acids. Trimming cost V 2 bases and J 3 bases; bases outside gene matches: 5. Per the germline V gene, CDR1 is SGHKS and CDR2 is YYEKEE (reference sequence). CDR3 sequence reads: CASSLGGVGYEQYF. The CDR3 DNA sequence: TGTGCCAGCAGCTTAGGGGGCGTAGGCTACGAGCAGTACTTC.

The V and J genes are TRBV6-5 and TRBJ2-1, with TRBD2 matching 10 bases. With 6 bases clipped from V and 8 bases from J, the junction kept 10 bases outside the gene matches. The CDR3 sequence is 15 residues long. The V gene's germline CDR1 is MNHEY and CDR2 SVGAGI. Here the CDR3 reads CASSTSGNIPYEQFF. The CDR3 bases are TGTGCCAGCAGCACTAGCGGGAATATTCCGTATGAGCAGTTCTTC.

The chain combines TRBV6-5 with TRBJ2-7; possibly TRBD1 for D (5 bases). Looked up from germline, CDR1 is MNHEY and CDR2 is SVGAGI. V was pared by 7 bases and J by 2 bases, with 9 bases between. CDR3 length equals 12 residues. In nucleotides, the CDR3 is TGTGCCAGCACAGGACAACCCTACGAGCAGTACTTC. Residues: CASTGQPYEQYF.

This clone was found a few times. The CDR3 region is CASSPGTSASGGETQYF. CDR3 bases: TGTGCCAGCAGCCCCGGGACTAGCGCTTCAGGTGGAGAGACCCAGTACTTC. The chain uses TRBV7-3 and TRBJ2-5; TRBD2 matches at 10 bases. Germline-derived CDR1 and CDR2 are SGHTA and FQGTGA. Trimming at V came to 5 bases and at J to 4 bases, leaving 13 bases not matched to a gene. This CDR3 contains 17 residues.

This clone showed up just once. The V and J genes are TRBV25-1 and TRBJ2-1; the D gene is possibly TRBD1 (6 bases). The CDR3 runs to 16 residues. Trimming stripped 1 base from V and 3 bases from J, with 13 bases between. Germline V lookup: CDR1 MGHDK, CDR2 SYGVNS. In DNA, the CDR3 is TGTGCCAGCAGTGAATCAACAGGGACGAACTACAATGAGCAGTTCTTC. This encodes CASSESTGTNYNEQFF.

The gene calls are TRBV4-1 and TRBJ1-4; 10 positions agree with TRBD1. The CDR3 has 16 residues. Germline loops: CDR1 MGHRA, CDR2 YSYEKL. Losses at the gene ends were 4 bases for V and 6 bases for J; bases not matched to a gene: 8. CDR3 region: CASSPLLGTGDEKLFF. The CDR3 DNA follows: TGCGCCAGCAGCCCCTTGCTGGGGACAGGGGATGAAAAACTGTTTTTT.

This clone was seen a few times. The V and J genes are TRBV28 and TRBJ1-1, with 12 positions matching TRBD1. The V gene's germline CDR1 is MDHEN and CDR2 SYDVKM. The CDR3 covers 17 residues. V shed 6 bases, J shed 6 bases, and the junction held 14 bases outside the gene matches. The CDR3: CASRSTGTGGKRAEAFF. The CDR3 nucleotides are TGTGCCAGCAGATCGACCGGGACAGGGGGCAAGAGGGCTGAAGCTTTCTTT.

Only a few counts were recorded for this clone. V gene TRBV4-2 combines with J gene TRBJ2-6; 10 bases map to TRBD1. Germline assignment: CDR1 LGHNA and CDR2 YNFKEQ. The V and J ends lost 4 bases and 4 bases, in that order; junction bases with no gene match: 13. This CDR3 spans 19 amino acids. CDR3 DNA sequence: TGTGCCAGCAGCCTATGGGGACAGGGGATATCGGCCGGGGCCAACGTCCTGACTTTC. Residues: CASSLWGQGISAGANVLTF.

This clone was observed once. The chain joins TRBV19 to TRBJ2-3; TRBD2 aligns across 10 bases. Germline loops: CDR1 LNHDA, CDR2 SQIVND (reference sequence). The CDR3 loop spans 18 amino acids. V lost 5 bases, J lost 3 bases, and 14 bases stayed unmatched. CDR3 in amino acids: CASSQYAPLAGVTDTQYF. In DNA form, the CDR3 reads TGTGCCAGTAGTCAATATGCCCCCCTAGCGGGGGTTACAGATACGCAGTATTTT.

The count of this clone is one. This chain connects TRBV18 to TRBJ2-3; unclear D gene. V lost 4 bases and J 6 bases, leaving 11 bases between the germline ends. Germline V gives CDR1 KGHSH, CDR2 LQKENI. The CDR3 runs to 13 residues. CDR3 in amino acids: CASSRALVDTQYF. Here the CDR3 DNA reads TGTGCCAGCTCACGGGCCTTAGTGGATACGCAGTATTTT.